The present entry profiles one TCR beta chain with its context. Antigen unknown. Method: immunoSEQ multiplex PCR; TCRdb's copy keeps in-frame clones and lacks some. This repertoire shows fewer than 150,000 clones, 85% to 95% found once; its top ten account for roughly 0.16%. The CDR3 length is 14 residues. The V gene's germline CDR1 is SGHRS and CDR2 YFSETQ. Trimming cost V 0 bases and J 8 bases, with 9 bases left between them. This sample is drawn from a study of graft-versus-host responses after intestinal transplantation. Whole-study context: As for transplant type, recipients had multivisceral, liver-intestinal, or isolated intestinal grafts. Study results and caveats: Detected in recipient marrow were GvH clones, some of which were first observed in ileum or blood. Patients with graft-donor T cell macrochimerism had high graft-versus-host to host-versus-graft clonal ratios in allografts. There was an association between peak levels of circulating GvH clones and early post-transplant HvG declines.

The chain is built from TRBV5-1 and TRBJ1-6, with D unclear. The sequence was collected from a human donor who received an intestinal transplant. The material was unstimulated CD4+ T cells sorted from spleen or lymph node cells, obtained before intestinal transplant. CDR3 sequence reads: CASSLDDGHSPLHF. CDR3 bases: TGCGCCAGCAGCTTGGACGACGGCCATTCACCCCTCCACTTT.